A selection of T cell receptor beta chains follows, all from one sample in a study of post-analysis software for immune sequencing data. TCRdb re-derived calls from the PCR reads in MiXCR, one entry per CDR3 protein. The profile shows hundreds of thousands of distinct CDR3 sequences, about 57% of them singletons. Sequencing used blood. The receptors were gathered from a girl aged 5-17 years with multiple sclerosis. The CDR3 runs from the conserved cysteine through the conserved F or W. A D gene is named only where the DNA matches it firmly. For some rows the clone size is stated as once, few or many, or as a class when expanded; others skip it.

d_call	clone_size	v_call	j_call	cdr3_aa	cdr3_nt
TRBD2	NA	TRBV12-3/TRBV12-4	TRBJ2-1	CASSQGTSYTVEQFF	TGTGCCAGCAGTCAAGGGACTAGCTATACGGTTGAGCAGTTCTTC
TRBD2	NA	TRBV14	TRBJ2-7	CASSQGSGRLYEQYF	TGTGCCAGCAGCCAAGGTAGCGGGAGACTCTACGAGCAGTACTTC
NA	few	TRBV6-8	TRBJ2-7	CASSPCQGRYYEQYF	TGTGCCAGCAGTCCCTGTCAGGGAAGATACTACGAGCAGTACTTC
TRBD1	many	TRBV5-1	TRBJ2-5	CASSLGQGAETQYF	TGTGCCAGCAGCTTGGGCCAGGGGGCGGAGACCCAGTACTTC
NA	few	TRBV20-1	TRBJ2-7	CSAEPIEGYEQYF	TGCAGTGCGGAACCGATAGAGGGGTACGAGCAGTACTTC
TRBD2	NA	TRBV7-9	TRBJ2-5	CASSLVAGEWETQYF	TGTGCCAGCAGCTTAGTGGCGGGGGAATGGGAGACCCAGTACTTC
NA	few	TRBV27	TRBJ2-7	CASAWVGTYYEQYF	TGTGCCAGCGCCTGGGTTGGTACCTACTACGAGCAGTACTTC
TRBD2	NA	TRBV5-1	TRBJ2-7	CASKLTTSDEQYF	TGCGCCAGCAAACTTACTACTAGCGACGAGCAGTACTTC
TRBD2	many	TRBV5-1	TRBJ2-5	CASSLRLAGGETQYF	TGCGCCAGCAGCTTGAGGCTAGCGGGAGGAGAGACCCAGTACTTC
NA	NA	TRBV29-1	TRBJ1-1	CSVERAGGAFF	TGCAGCGTTGAACGGGCGGGAGGAGCTTTCTTT
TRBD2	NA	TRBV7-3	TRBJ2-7	CASSLMGEGSYEQYF	TGTGCCAGCAGTCTGATGGGGGAGGGGTCCTACGAGCAGTACTTC
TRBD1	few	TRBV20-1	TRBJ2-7	CSARDAGGFSIYEQYF	TGCAGTGCTAGAGATGCAGGGGGCTTCTCCATCTACGAGCAGTACTTC
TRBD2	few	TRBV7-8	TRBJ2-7	CASSRRLADYEQYF	TGTGCCAGCAGCCGTAGACTAGCAGACTACGAGCAGTACTTC
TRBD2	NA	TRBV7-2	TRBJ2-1	CASSPTRGRAYEQFF	TGTGCCAGCAGCCCCACCCGCGGGAGGGCCTATGAGCAGTTCTTC
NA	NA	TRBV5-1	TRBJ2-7	CASSLALNRDGTYEQYF	TGCGCCAGCAGCTTGGCTCTCAACCGGGACGGAACCTACGAGCAGTACTTC
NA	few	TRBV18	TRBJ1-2	CASSPVRIVGADHGYTF	TGTGCCAGCTCACCAGTCCGGATTGTGGGGGCGGACCATGGCTACACCTTC
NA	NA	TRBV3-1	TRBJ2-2	CASSQATPRGTGELFF	TGTGCCAGCAGCCAGGCGACGCCAAGGGGCACCGGGGAGCTGTTTTTT
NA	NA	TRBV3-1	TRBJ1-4	CASKAGPHPMEKLFF	TGTGCCAGCAAAGCGGGACCACATCCCATGGAAAAACTGTTTTTT
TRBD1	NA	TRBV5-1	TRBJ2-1	CASSPRQGATSSYNEQFF	TGCGCCAGCAGCCCTCGACAGGGGGCGACCAGCTCCTACAATGAGCAGTTCTTC
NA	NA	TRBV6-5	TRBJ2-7	CASSRLTSQGYEQYF	TGTGCCAGCAGTCGACTGACTAGTCAAGGCTACGAGCAGTACTTC
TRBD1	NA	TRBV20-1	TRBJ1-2	CSAPGTGASTNYGYTF	TGCAGTGCCCCTGGGACAGGCGCTTCTACTAACTATGGCTACACCTTC
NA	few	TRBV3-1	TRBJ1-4	CASSQHEKLFF	TGTGCCAGCAGCCAACACGAAAAACTGTTTTTT
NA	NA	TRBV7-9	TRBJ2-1	CASSLPGPLGVYNEQFF	TGTGCCAGCAGCTTACCGGGACCCCTCGGAGTATACAATGAGCAGTTCTTC
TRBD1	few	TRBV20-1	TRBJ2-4	CSAREIGTGNIQYF	TGCAGTGCTAGAGAAATCGGGACAGGGAACATTCAGTACTTC
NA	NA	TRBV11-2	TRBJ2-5	CASSPGTPGETQYF	TGTGCCAGCAGCCCCGGGACCCCCGGAGAGACCCAGTACTTC
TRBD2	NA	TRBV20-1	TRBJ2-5	CSAWGTSGGETQYF	TGCAGTGCTTGGGGGACTAGCGGAGGAGAGACCCAGTACTTC
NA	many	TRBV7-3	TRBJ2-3	CASSFPGTDTQYF	TGCGCCAGCAGCTTTCCAGGCACAGATACGCAGTATTTT
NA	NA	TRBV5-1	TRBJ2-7	CASSLVGSLNTYEQYF	TGCGCCAGCAGCTTGGTTGGCAGCCTCAATACATACGAGCAGTACTTC
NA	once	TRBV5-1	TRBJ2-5	CASSLGREQETQYF	TGCGCCAGCAGCTTGGGCAGGGAACAAGAGACCCAGTACTTC
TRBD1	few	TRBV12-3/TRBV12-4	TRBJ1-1	CASSLSRTGGAAFF	TGTGCCAGCAGTCTATCCCGGACAGGGGGCGCCGCTTTCTTT